The 19 T cell receptor beta chains listed next were all sequenced from one sample in a study of Tregs in tolerant kidney transplant recipients. Profiled with immunoSEQ multiplex PCR; TCRdb holds only in-frame clones, not every one. The repertoire holds 85,000 to 90,000 clones, over 85% seen once, with roughly 5% in the top ten. Sequenced input: CD8+ T cells from blood. Every receptor here comes from a human donor in good health.

The chain recombines TRBV6-1 with TRBJ2-7, with a possible D match to TRBD1 (6 bases). The CDR3 covers 14 residues. Trimming took off 8 bases at V and 1 base at J, with 15 bases between the two ends. Germline V gene data show CDR1 as MNHNS and CDR2 as SASEGT. DNA for the CDR3: TGTGCCAGCTCTGGGGACATGGGTTCCTACGAGCAGTACTTC. This translates into CASSGDMGSYEQYF.

The rearrangement joins TRBV27 to TRBJ2-3; TRBD2 matches 13 bases. The CDR3 runs 18 residues. Per the germline V gene, CDR1 is MNHEY and CDR2 is SMNVEV (reference sequence). J lost 0 bases, V lost 4 bases, and 7 bases had no gene match. As DNA, the CDR3 is TGTGCCAGCAGTTATGGACTAGCGGGAGCTCTTAGCACAGATACGCAGTATTTT. Its translation is CASSYGLAGALSTDTQYF.

The V call is TRBV7-2, the J call TRBJ2-1, with TRBD2 matching 10 bases. The CDR3 consists of 17 residues. Per the germline V gene, CDR1 is SGHTA and CDR2 is FQGNSA. V trimming: 1 base; J trimming: 0 bases; junction bases outside the gene matches: 3. The CDR3 nucleotides are TGTGCCAGCAGCTTAGTCTTAGCGGGAGGCTCCTACAATGAGCAGTTCTTC. Translating gives CASSLVLAGGSYNEQFF.

The chain combines TRBV5-1 with TRBJ2-5; D is tentatively TRBD1 or TRBD2 (5 bases each). V lost 2 bases and J lost 2, with 13 bases in between. In germline, CDR1 is SGHRS, CDR2 YFSETQ. The CDR3 runs 15 residues. The CDR3 spells CASSFGASGQETQYF. CDR3 coding DNA: TGCGCCAGCAGCTTCGGGGCCTCGGGTCAAGAGACCCAGTACTTC.

This sequence joins TRBV6-1 and TRBJ2-5; D is undetermined. The CDR3 length is 15 residues. In germline, CDR1 is MNHNS, CDR2 SASEGT. Deletions cut 7 bases from V and 2 bases from J, with 17 bases between. As DNA, the CDR3 is TGTGCCAGCACCGATCCAACAGCAATTCAAGAGACCCAGTACTTC. It yields the protein CASTDPTAIQETQYF.

The CDR3 here is CASSESRDTPFSPLHF. The DNA for the CDR3 is TGTGCCAGCAGTGAAAGTCGGGACACCCCCTTTTCACCCCTCCACTTT. V and J are TRBV2 and TRBJ1-6; tentatively, D is TRBD1 (6 bases). V lost 2 bases and J 9 bases, leaving 17 bases between the germline ends. CDR1 is SNHLY and CDR2 is FYNNEI in the germline V gene. This CDR3 is 16 amino acids long.

The chain carries TRBV7-2 and TRBJ2-3, with D perhaps given as TRBD1 or TRBD2 (5 bases each). This CDR3 is built from 14 residues. Per the germline V gene, CDR1 is SGHTA and CDR2 is FQGNSA. The germline V and J ends were trimmed by 2 bases and 2 bases, with 8 bases remaining between them. CDR3: CASSLWDPTDTQYF. In DNA form, the CDR3 reads TGTGCCAGCAGCTTATGGGACCCCACAGATACGCAGTATTTT.

The chain carries TRBV4-2 and TRBJ2-1; D is ambiguous. CDR1 LGHNA and CDR2 YNFKEQ come from the germline V gene. The V end lost 0 bases, the J end lost 10 bases, and 10 bases lay between the germline ends. This CDR3 is 13 amino acids long. CDR3 in DNA: TGTGCCAGCAGCCAAGAAAGCGACCACGAGCAGTTCTTC. Its translation is CASSQESDHEQFF.

This chain uses TRBV12-5 with TRBJ1-3; TRBD1 is a possible D gene (6 bases). CDR1 is LGHNT, CDR2 FRNRAP, per germline. The CDR3 is made up of 15 amino acids. V lost 4 bases, J lost 0 bases, and 10 bases lay in between. CDR3 amino acids: CASGSGQFSGNTIYF. The DNA of the CDR3 is TGTGCTAGTGGTTCAGGACAGTTCTCTGGAAACACCATATATTTT.

V is TRBV4-1 and J is TRBJ2-5; D may be TRBD2 (5 bases). This CDR3 has 15 amino acids. Looked up from germline, CDR1 is MGHRA and CDR2 is YSYEKL. Trimming cost V 4 bases and J 5 bases, with 17 bases left between them. CDR3 bases: TGCGCCAGCAGCCCCCCGATACCCAGAGGGGAGACCCAGTACTTC. Its translation: CASSPPIPRGETQYF.

The chain joins TRBV4-1 to TRBJ2-3; a weak D match, TRBD1 (5 bases). This CDR3 is built from 16 residues. The V end was cut by 4 bases, the J end by 2 bases, with 16 bases between. Germline CDR1 and CDR2: MGHRA and YSYEKL. Here the CDR3 DNA reads TGCGCCAGCAGCCCAGAGTGGGGTGGGGCCACAGATACGCAGTATTTT. Residues: CASSPEWGGATDTQYF.

This clone has a single count. The J gene is TRBJ1-2, the V gene TRBV9; 8 bases fit TRBD1. Per the germline V gene, CDR1 is SGDLS and CDR2 is YYNGEE. The CDR3 totals 14 residues. V trimming: 2 bases; J trimming: 4 bases; junction bases outside the gene matches: 4. The DNA of the CDR3 is TGTGCCAGCAGCGTTACAGACAGGGGCTATGGCTACACCTTC. Its protein product is CASSVTDRGYGYTF.

This chain links TRBV9 with TRBJ1-2, with 7 positions matching TRBD1. The germline CDR1 and CDR2 sequences are SGDLS and YYNGEE. Trimming cost V 3 bases and J 4 bases; bases outside gene matches: 15. The CDR3 runs to 17 residues. The CDR3 sequence is CASSASIQGSTFYGYTF. CDR3 DNA: TGTGCCAGCAGCGCATCAATACAGGGGTCGACTTTCTATGGCTACACCTTC. The full variable domain, rest sourced from reference TRBV9 and TRBJ1-2, is DSGVTQTPKHLITATGQRVTLRCSPRSGDLSVYWYQQSLDQGLQFLIQYYNGEERAKGNILERFSAQQFPDLHSELNLSSLELGDSALYFCASSASIQGSTFYGYTFGSGTRLTVV.

The rearrangement joins TRBV13 to TRBJ1-6; D is undetermined. Germline loops: CDR1 PRHDT, CDR2 FYEKMQ (reference sequence). With 3 bases removed from V and 0 bases from J, the gap between germline ends came to 6 bases. The CDR3 runs 15 residues. The CDR3 sequence: CASSFGSSYNSPLHF. The CDR3 nucleotides are TGTGCCAGCAGCTTCGGCAGCTCCTATAATTCACCCCTCCACTTT.

The J gene is TRBJ2-7, the V gene TRBV10-3, with D uncertain. Germline CDR1 ENHRY, CDR2 SYGVKD. Trimming shortened V by 8 bases and J by 0 bases, and 11 bases separated the two germline ends. The CDR3 sequence is 13 residues long. The CDR3 DNA reads as TGTGCCATCGGAGTTGGCAACTCCTACGAGCAGTACTTC. It specifies CAIGVGNSYEQYF.

Details on this clone: The sample contains more than one DNA sequence encoding this CDR3. V is TRBV27 and J is TRBJ1-5; D uncertain. Germline-derived CDR1 and CDR2 are MNHEY and SMNVEV (reference sequence). This CDR3 is 14 amino acids long. V was pared by 3 bases and J by 2 bases, with 8 bases between. The CDR3 nucleotides read TGTGCCAGCAGTTTGTGGGTGGGCAATCAGCCCCAGCATTTT. Translated, it gives CASSLWVGNQPQHF.

The J gene is TRBJ2-1, the V gene TRBV15, with a weak D call TRBD1 (6 bases). V dropped 6 bases and J dropped 0 bases, with 9 bases sitting between them. Per the germline V gene, CDR1 is LNHNV and CDR2 is YYDKDF (reference sequence). The CDR3 runs 14 residues. This chain's CDR3 is CATRQGSSYNEQFF. DNA of the CDR3: TGTGCCACCAGGCAGGGGAGCTCCTACAATGAGCAGTTCTTC.

The rearrangement uses TRBV9 and TRBJ2-1, with a weak D call TRBD2 (5 bases). The CDR3 consists of 18 residues. Deletions cut 2 bases from V and 0 bases from J, with 18 bases between. Per germline, CDR1 SGDLS and CDR2 YYNGEE. The CDR3 coding sequence is TGTGCCAGCAGCGTCCACCCCGAAGGGAGAAGCTCCTACAATGAGCAGTTCTTC. Translation gives CASSVHPEGRSSYNEQFF.

The CDR3 DNA sequence: TGTGCCAGTAGTATAACTGGCGGAGAGGTCTACGAGCAGTACTTC. Translation: CASSITGGEVYEQYF. J is TRBJ2-7 and V is TRBV19; D gene unclear. Trimming left V 2 bases short and J 3 bases short, with 14 bases between. The germline V gene has CDR1 LNHDA and CDR2 SQIVND (reference sequence). The CDR3 is made up of 15 amino acids.